This TCR beta chain is drawn from a study of chemoradiotherapy in HPV16-positive cancers. This CDR3 has 13 amino acids. The V and J ends lost 0 bases and 8 bases respectively, with 6 bases between them. CDR1 SGDLS and CDR2 YYNGEE come from the germline V gene. General study points: For HPV16-positive patients, expanding HPV-responsive T cells associated with longer recurrence-free survival. The functional HPV-specific definition rests on just two HPV16-positive patients.

Concerning this clone itself: Its antigen is undetermined.

Assay: immunoSEQ multiplex PCR; the TCRdb copy retains only in-frame clones and omits some. The sample lists roughly 5,800 clones, 70% to 90% occurring once. This receptor was taken from a human donor with HPV-associated anogenital cancer. The chain couples TRBV9 to TRBJ1-6; D is possibly TRBD1 (5 bases). Sample: blood, taken from a patient who underwent chemoradiotherapy. The CDR3 sequence: CASSVAGDSPLHF. CDR3 nucleotides: TGTGCCAGCAGCGTAGCGGGGGATTCACCCCTCCACTTT.